This T cell receptor (beta chain) stems from a study of neurological immune-mediated disorders. MiXCR, applied by TCRdb to the 5' RACE reads, yields one record per CDR3 protein. The sample consists of about 19,000 distinct CDR3 sequences, about 7.5% of them appearing once. CDR3 length: 11 amino acids. Trimming removed 6 bases from V and 8 bases from J; junction bases left unmatched: 5. Germline values: CDR1 DFQATT, CDR2 SNEGSKA (reference sequence). The study, taken as a whole, reports: None of the CDR3 amino acid sequences found in expanded clones was shared across subjects. This suggests that the TCR-beta repertoires were private in all groups. Healthy controls had more TCR clonal expansion than multiple sclerosis, which showed the least, whereas HTLV-1-associated myelopathy showed the most.

This clonotype was recorded at least ten times. The antigen remains unidentified. The J gene is TRBJ2-3, the V gene TRBV20-1, with 7 bases lining up with TRBD1. This clonotype was sampled from a woman in her twenties or thirties with HTLV-1-associated myelopathy (HAM/TSP). The sequencing input was CD8+ T cells from blood. CDR3 loop: CSARTGVTQYF. CDR3 DNA sequence: TGCAGTGCACGGACAGGAGTTACGCAGTATTTT.